Below are 22 T cell receptor beta chains sequenced from a single sample in a study of Graves' ophthalmopathy and Graves' hyperthyroidism. From RNA, the CDR3 regions of TCR beta chains were amplified and sequenced. First-round RT-PCR used HTBI primers; second-round multiplex PCR followed. TCRdb reanalysed the multiplex PCR reads using MiXCR and keeps one entry per CDR3 protein. The profile shows roughly 420,000 distinct CDR3 sequences, roughly 20% of them singletons. Sequenced material: peripheral blood. These TCRs come from a woman aged 18-29 years with stable Graves' hyperthyroidism.

In this sample, this clonotype turned up many times. This sequence joins TRBV6-2 or TRBV6-3 and TRBJ1-1, with D possibly TRBD1 on 6 matching bases. The CDR3 length is 17 residues. V lost 0 bases, J lost 0 bases, and 14 bases lay in between. CDR1 and CDR2 from the germline V gene are MNHEY and SVGEGT. The CDR3 loop is CASSYSSRGILNTEAFF. The CDR3 region has the DNA TGTGCCAGCAGTTACTCGAGTAGGGGGATACTGAACACTGAAGCTTTCTTT.

This clonotype was observed at least ten times. This rearrangement joins TRBV20-1 to TRBJ1-2; D is perhaps TRBD1 (5 bases). From germline, CDR1 is DFQATT and CDR2 SNEGSKA (reference sequence). The CDR3 is 13 amino acids. V lost 6 bases to trimming and J lost 1 base, with 12 bases between them. CDR3 DNA sequence: TGCAGTGCACCCGAGGACAATAACTATGGCTACACCTTC. Protein: CSAPEDNNYGYTF.

This clonotype was counted ten times or more. The chain links TRBV28 to TRBJ2-7; D remains ambiguous. The germline V and J ends were trimmed by 7 bases and 0 bases, with 19 bases remaining between them. The V gene's germline CDR1 is MDHEN and CDR2 SYDVKM. The CDR3 extends over 16 amino acids. The CDR3 sequence is CASKKRRSPFSYEQYF. The CDR3 DNA reads TGTGCCAGCAAAAAAAGGCGTAGCCCGTTCTCCTACGAGCAGTACTTC. Full variable domain (rest looked up from reference TRBV28 and TRBJ2-7): DVKVTQSSRYLVKRTGEKVFLECVQDMDHENMFWYRQDPGLGLRLIYFSYDVKMKEKGDIPEGYSVSREKKERFSLILESASTNQTSMYLCASKKRRSPFSYEQYFGPGTRLTVT.

Comment on this clonotype: A much more abundant neighbour one base away suggests this may be a read error. The chain uses TRBV12-3 or TRBV12-4 and TRBJ2-5; D is undetermined. The CDR3 has 14 residues. The CDR3 region has the DNA TGTGCCAGCAGTTTACTTCGTTACCAAGAGACCAAGTACTTC. This encodes CASSLLRYQETKYF.

The rearrangement joins TRBV13 to TRBJ1-6; tentative D call: TRBD1 (6 bases). V lost 6 bases and J lost 3, with 6 bases in between. In germline, CDR1 is PRHDT, CDR2 FYEKMQ (reference sequence). The CDR3 is 13 residues long. The CDR3: CASRQGYNSPLHF. In nucleotides, the CDR3 is TGTGCCAGCAGACAGGGCTATAATTCACCCCTCCACTTT.

This chain joins TRBV6-2 or TRBV6-3 and TRBJ1-1, with D unclear. CDR3 length: 15 amino acids. The germline V and J ends were trimmed by 1 base and 3 bases, with 12 bases remaining between them. The germline gives CDR1 MNHEY, CDR2 SVGEGT. The CDR3 DNA follows: TGTGCCAGCAGTTACTATCAGGCTTGGCACACTGAAGCTTTCTTT. The encoded protein is CASSYYQAWHTEAFF.

A remark on this clonotype: A read error may explain this, as a much larger clone is one base away. The chain recombines TRBV28 with TRBJ1-2; D is unclear. CDR3 length equals 13 residues. From germline, CDR1 is MDHEN and CDR2 SYDVKM. The CDR3 DNA is TGTGCCAGCAGCGTTCGACTGAACTATGGCTACAGCTTC. It is translated as CASSVRLNYGYSF.

This clonotype was seen many times. This sequence joins TRBV6-1 and TRBJ2-6, with a weak D call TRBD1 (5 bases). V was pared by 7 bases and J by 0 bases, with 10 bases between. The germline CDR1 and CDR2 sequences are MNHNS and SASEGT. This CDR3 spans 15 amino acids. As DNA, the CDR3 is TGTGCCAGCAACGTACAGGTCTCTGGGGCCAACGTCCTGACTTTC. It encodes CASNVQVSGANVLTF.

This clonotype was observed at least ten times. CDR3 in amino acids: CASSPHGASYEQYF. The DNA of the CDR3 is TGTGCCAGCAGCCCCCATGGCGCCTCCTACGAGCAGTACTTC. The chain links TRBV14 to TRBJ2-7; D is undetermined. Deletions cut 4 bases from V and 0 bases from J, with 10 bases between. From germline, CDR1 is SGHDN and CDR2 FVKESK. CDR3 size: 14 residues.

This clonotype appeared a few times. A read error is possible here, since a much larger clone lies one base away. The V gene is TRBV29-1, the J gene TRBJ2-5; a weak D match, TRBD2 (6 bases). CDR3 length: 14 residues. The germline V gene has CDR1 SQVTM and CDR2 ANQGSEA. The CDR3 sequence is CSVSAGGVRETKYF. DNA for the CDR3: TGCAGCGTCTCCGCCGGGGGAGTCCGAGAGACCAAGTACTTC.

Many counts were recorded for this clonotype. The chain employs TRBV27 and TRBJ2-7; 9 nucleotides match TRBD1. CDR1 MNHEY and CDR2 SMNVEV come from the germline V gene (reference sequence). The ends lost 5 bases at V and 0 bases at J; junction bases unmatched: 5. This CDR3 has 15 amino acids. The CDR3 here is CASSPRQGVSYEQYF. Written as DNA, the CDR3 is TGTGCCAGCAGTCCCCGACAGGGGGTCTCCTACGAGCAGTACTTC.

Ten or more counts support this clonotype. The CDR3 DNA reads as TGTGCCAGCAGTTTTCTCCTCCGGCAATCGAACACTGAAGCTTTCTTT. It specifies CASSFLLRQSNTEAFF. This chain connects TRBV28 to TRBJ1-1, with unresolved D. Looked up from germline, CDR1 is MDHEN and CDR2 is SYDVKM. Trimming took off 3 bases at V and 1 base at J, with 15 bases between the two ends. The length of the CDR3 is 16 residues.

The chain couples TRBV4-1 to TRBJ2-7; D is unclear. The CDR3 totals 11 residues. Germline assignment: CDR1 MGHRA and CDR2 YSYEKL. The CDR3 is CAKTVSYEQYF. CDR3 in DNA: TGCGCGAAAACAGTCTCCTACGAGCAGTACTTC.

This clonotype appeared many times. The V call is TRBV25-1, the J call TRBJ1-5; D uncertain. The CDR3 loop spans 11 amino acids. V lost 2 bases, J lost 11 bases, and 7 bases lay in between. Germline loops: CDR1 MGHDK, CDR2 SYGVNS. CDR3 amino acids: CASSEGQTQHF. CDR3 DNA: TGTGCCAGCAGTGAAGGGCAGACCCAGCATTTT.

There are many counts of this clonotype. This rearrangement joins TRBV12-3 or TRBV12-4 to TRBJ2-7, with unresolved D. The CDR3 spans 13 residues. Trimming cost V 3 bases and J 8 bases, with 14 bases left between them. The CDR3 is CASSFNSGAKQYF. The CDR3 coding sequence is TGTGCCAGCAGTTTTAATTCAGGAGCAAAGCAGTACTTC.

This clonotype was seen at least ten times. V usage is TRBV7-9 and J usage is TRBJ2-5; the D is unclear. Germline V gene data show CDR1 as SEHNR and CDR2 as FQNEAQ (reference sequence). The CDR3 sequence is 14 residues long. The V end lost 1 base, the J end lost 7 bases, and 13 bases lay between the germline ends. CDR3 in amino acids: CASSLVGSVWTQYF. CDR3 sequence (DNA): TGTGCCAGCAGCTTAGTGGGGTCCGTTTGGACCCAGTACTTC.

Many counts were recorded for this clonotype. The chain links TRBV20-1 to TRBJ1-2; 8 bases agree with TRBD1. V shed 2 bases and J 8 bases; nucleotides not matched to a gene: 7. The CDR3 extends over 13 amino acids. In germline, CDR1 is DFQATT, CDR2 SNEGSKA (reference sequence). Here the CDR3 DNA reads TGCAGTGCTAGAACTTCAGGGGGCGGCGGCTACACCTTC. Translation gives CSARTSGGGGYTF.

This clonotype was seen many times. The J gene is TRBJ1-6, the V gene TRBV12-3 or TRBV12-4, with no clear D. This CDR3 region has 11 residues. Trimming cost V 6 bases and J 12 bases, with 9 bases left between them. Here the CDR3 reads CASSTGLPLHF. The CDR3 DNA is TGTGCCAGCAGCACGGGGTTACCCCTCCACTTT.

This clonotype was found many times. This sequence joins TRBV7-2 and TRBJ2-7; no definite D call. The CDR3 runs 13 residues. Trimming took off 0 bases at V and 4 bases at J, with 7 bases between the two ends. Germline CDR1 reads SGHTA; CDR2 reads FQGNSA. DNA of the CDR3: TGTGCCAGCAGCTTAGCGAGACTGTACGAGCAGTACTTC. Protein: CASSLARLYEQYF.

This clonotype was counted many times. Written as DNA, the CDR3 is TGTGCCAGCATCCCCGGGTTCATGAACACTGAAGCTTTCTTT. It encodes CASIPGFMNTEAFF. The genes are TRBV6-2 or TRBV6-3 and TRBJ1-1; D call uncertain. The CDR3 sequence is 14 residues long. CDR1 MNHEY and CDR2 SVGEGT come from the germline V gene. V was trimmed by 7 bases and J by 0 bases, leaving 12 bases between them.

The V call is TRBV20-1, the J call TRBJ1-5; possible D gene TRBD1, 5 bases. Trimming took off 0 bases at V and 0 bases at J, with 9 bases between the two ends. Germline V lookup: CDR1 DFQATT, CDR2 SNEGSKA (reference sequence). The length of the CDR3 is 15 residues. CDR3: CSARDGGYSNQPQHF. The CDR3 nucleotides are TGCAGTGCTAGAGATGGGGGATATAGCAATCAGCCCCAGCATTTT.

As regards this clonotype: The conserved phenylalanine or tryptophan is not found at the CDR3 terminus, so this likely reflects a read error. The chain is built from TRBV12-3 or TRBV12-4 and TRBJ2-7, with TRBD2 identical over 8 bases. The CDR3 contains 14 residues. J gave up 6 bases and V 6 bases, and 10 bases lay outside the gene matches. The CDR3 bases are TGTGCCAGCAGACCGGGACTAGTAGGTCGCGAGCAGTACTAC. Its translation: CASRPGLVGREQYY.